The clone carrying this T cell receptor (beta chain) was observed a handful of times. V dropped 5 bases and J dropped 5; count of bases not matched to a gene: 5. The CDR3 has 15 residues. The germline gives CDR1 SGHRS, CDR2 YFSETQ. The data were taken from a study of cytomegalovirus exposure and HLA in healthy donors. The PCR made use of 60 Vbeta and 13 Jbeta primers. The method was immunoSEQ multiplex PCR; TCRdb's version includes in-frame clones alone and lacks a portion of them. The sample carries about 93,000 clones, around 84% recorded once. Sequenced material: PBMCs. The chain uses TRBV5-1 and TRBJ2-2; the match to TRBD2 covers 11 bases. The clonotype originates from a middle-aged woman in good health and CMV-seronegative. CDR3 nucleotides: TGCGCCAGCAGATCCGGGACTAGCGGTACCGGGGAGCTGTTTTTT. Protein: CASRSGTSGTGELFF.